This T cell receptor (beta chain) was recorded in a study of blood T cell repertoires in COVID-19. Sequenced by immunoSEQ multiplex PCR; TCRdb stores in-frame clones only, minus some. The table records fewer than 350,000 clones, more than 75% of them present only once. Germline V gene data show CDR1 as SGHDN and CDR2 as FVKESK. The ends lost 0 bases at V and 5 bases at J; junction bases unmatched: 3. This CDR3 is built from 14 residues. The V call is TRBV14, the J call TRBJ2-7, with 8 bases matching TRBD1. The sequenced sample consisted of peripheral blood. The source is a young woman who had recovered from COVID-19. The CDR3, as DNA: TGTGCCAGCAGCCAAGAGACAGGGGCGGACGAGCAGTACTTC. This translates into CASSQETGADEQYF.